The 8 T cell receptor beta chains listed next were all sequenced from one sample in a study of technical replicates of blood from a few donors. This table comes from immunoSEQ multiplex PCR, and its TCRdb copy is limited to in-frame clones, with some not included. The repertoire holds about 89,000 clones, with around 95% as singletons. The sample comprised T cells isolated from PBMCs. These receptors all come from a human donor in good health.

The rearrangement links TRBV5-4 to TRBJ2-2; 7 bases line up with TRBD1. CDR3 length equals 15 residues. Losses at the gene ends were 4 bases for V and 5 bases for J; bases not matched to a gene: 8. The germline gives CDR1 SGHNT, CDR2 YYREEE (reference sequence). The CDR3 here is CASSTGAGGTGELFF. DNA of the CDR3: TGTGCCAGCAGCACCGGGGCAGGGGGAACCGGGGAGCTGTTTTTT. The whole variable domain, remainder taken from reference TRBV5-4 and TRBJ2-2, is ETGVTQSPTHLIKTRGQQVTLRCSSQSGHNTVSWYQQALGQGPQFIFQYYREEENGRGNFPPRFSGLQFPNYSSELNVNALELDDSALYLCASSTGAGGTGELFFGEGSRLTVL.

The gene calls are TRBV7-9 and TRBJ1-4; D might be TRBD1 (5 bases). Per the germline V gene, CDR1 is SEHNR and CDR2 is FQNEAQ (reference sequence). V was cut by 5 bases and J by 4 bases, with 11 bases left in between. There are 14 residues in the CDR3. CDR3 nucleotides: TGTGCCAGCAGCGGGGGGGTCCTTAATGAAAAACTGTTTTTT. It translates to CASSGGVLNEKLFF.

The CDR3 region has the DNA TGCAGCGTTGAAGATACATGGACAGCCTATGGCTACACCTTC. Its translation is CSVEDTWTAYGYTF. This chain uses TRBV29-1 with TRBJ1-2, with a weak D call TRBD1 (6 bases). Germline V gives CDR1 SQVTM, CDR2 ANQGSEA. The CDR3 runs 14 residues. The V gene lost 0 bases and the J gene lost 4 bases, with 12 bases spanning the gap.

The J gene is TRBJ2-1, the V gene TRBV9; 7 positions agree with TRBD2. Germline trimming cut 0 bases from V and 0 bases from J; bases unmatched to any gene: 6. From germline, CDR1 is SGDLS and CDR2 YYNGEE. The length of the CDR3 is 17 residues. CDR3: CASSVGQTSSSYNEQFF. The CDR3 DNA reads as TGTGCCAGCAGCGTAGGGCAGACTAGCAGCTCCTACAATGAGCAGTTCTTC.

This chain joins TRBV11-3 and TRBJ1-2, with D perhaps matching TRBD1 (5 bases). CDR1 and CDR2 from the germline V gene are SGHNT and YENEEA. Trimming left V 0 bases short and J 6 bases short, with 11 bases between. This CDR3 spans 14 amino acids. DNA of the CDR3: TGTGCCAGCAGCTTAGAACCAGGGAACCATGGCTACACCTTC. Translation: CASSLEPGNHGYTF.

The chain links TRBV27 to TRBJ1-5; D uncertain. V was pared by 5 bases and J by 7 bases, with 12 bases between. Germline V gives CDR1 MNHEY, CDR2 SMNVEV (reference sequence). The CDR3 has 13 residues. In DNA form, the CDR3 reads TGTGCCAGCAGTAACTCAATAAGCCAGCCCCAGCATTTT. Its translation: CASSNSISQPQHF.

The chain employs TRBV2 and TRBJ2-5, with D perhaps TRBD2 (7 bases). The CDR3 spans 15 residues. Trimming took off 4 bases at V and 5 bases at J, with 17 bases between the two ends. The germline V gene encodes CDR1 SNHLY and CDR2 FYNNEI. CDR3 residues: CASSAGQRGGETQYF. In DNA, the CDR3 is TGTGCCAGCAGTGCAGGACAGCGGGGAGGGGAGACCCAGTACTTC.

J is TRBJ1-5 and V is TRBV28, with 8 positions matching TRBD1. With V trimmed by 6 bases and J by 1 base, 8 bases remained unmatched. The CDR3 sequence is 16 residues long. Germline-derived CDR1 and CDR2 are MDHEN and SYDVKM. The CDR3 is CASSPRTGSSNQPQHF. CDR3 sequence (DNA): TGTGCCAGCAGCCCACGGACAGGGTCGAGCAATCAGCCCCAGCATTTT.